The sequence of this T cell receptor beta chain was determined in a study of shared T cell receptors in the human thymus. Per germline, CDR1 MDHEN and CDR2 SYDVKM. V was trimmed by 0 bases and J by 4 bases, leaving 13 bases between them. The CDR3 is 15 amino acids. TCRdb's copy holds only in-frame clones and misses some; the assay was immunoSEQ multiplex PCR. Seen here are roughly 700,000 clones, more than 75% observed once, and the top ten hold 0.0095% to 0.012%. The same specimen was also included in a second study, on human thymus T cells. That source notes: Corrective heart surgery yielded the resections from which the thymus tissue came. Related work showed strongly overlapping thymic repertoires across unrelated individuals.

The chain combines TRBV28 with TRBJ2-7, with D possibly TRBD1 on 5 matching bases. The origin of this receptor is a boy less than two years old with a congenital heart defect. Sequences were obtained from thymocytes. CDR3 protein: CASSLWGPEPYEQYF. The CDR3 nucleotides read TGTGCCAGCAGTTTATGGGGGCCGGAACCTTACGAGCAGTACTTC.